The 5 T cell receptor beta chains below were found in one sample sequenced in a study of beta chain features in type 1 diabetes. Since all of the isolated RNA was reverse transcribed, expressed TCRB transcripts were what got sequenced. This table comes from immunoSEQ multiplex PCR, and its TCRdb copy is limited to in-frame clones, with some not included. The data contain 350,000 or so clones, about 20% of them singletons. The sequenced sample was naive CD4+ T cells from blood. These TCRs come from a woman younger than 30 in good health.

This chain links TRBV19 with TRBJ1-6, with D possibly matching TRBD1 (5 bases). The length of the CDR3 is 15 residues. V was pared by 3 bases and J by 9 bases, with 15 bases between. Germline V gives CDR1 LNHDA, CDR2 SQIVND (reference sequence). CDR3: CASSIQGRVGSPLHF. The CDR3 DNA reads TGTGCCAGTAGTATCCAAGGCAGGGTTGGTTCACCCCTCCACTTT.

CDR3: CSAIAAGEQYF. The CDR3 DNA reads as TGCAGTGCTATAGCGGCGGGGGAGCAGTACTTC. The rearrangement links TRBV20-1 to TRBJ2-7; weak D call: TRBD2 (6 bases). The V gene lost 4 bases and the J gene lost 7 bases, with 11 bases spanning the gap. The germline V gene encodes CDR1 DFQATT and CDR2 SNEGSKA (reference sequence). CDR3 length equals 11 residues.

This rearrangement joins TRBV9 to TRBJ1-6; the match to TRBD1 covers 8 bases. CDR1 is SGDLS, CDR2 YYNGEE, per germline. Losses at the gene ends were 0 bases for V and 7 bases for J; bases not matched to a gene: 3. The CDR3 sequence is 15 residues long. CDR3 sequence (DNA): TGTGCCAGCAGCGTAGCCGACAGGGGCAATTCACCCCTCCACTTT. It yields the protein CASSVADRGNSPLHF.

This clone has just a few counts. This chain's CDR3 is CASSFRTGGRETQYF. As DNA, the CDR3 is TGTGCCAGCAGCTTCCGGACAGGGGGCAGAGAGACCCAGTACTTC. The V call is TRBV11-2, the J call TRBJ2-5; 11 nucleotides agree with TRBD1. The CDR3 runs to 15 residues. V lost 3 bases to trimming and J lost 4 bases; unmatched junction nucleotides: 4. Germline V gene data show CDR1 as SGHAT and CDR2 as FQNNGV.

This clone was detected many times. The CDR3 spells CAWSVQSEQYF. CDR3 DNA sequence: TGTGCCTGGAGTGTACAAAGCGAGCAGTACTTC. The rearrangement joins TRBV30 to TRBJ2-7, with D uncertain. Trimming cost V 0 bases and J 6 bases, with 6 bases left between them. Germline loops: CDR1 GTSNPN, CDR2 SVGIG (reference sequence). The length of the CDR3 is 11 residues.